These 25 T cell receptor beta chains came from one sample sequenced in a study of T-cell memory formation after mild COVID-19 (TCRdb year 2021). Libraries were prepared through 5' RACE. These reads were obtained on an Illumina NovaSeq 6000. TCRdb reworked the public reads: Q25 trimming with fastp, MiXCR clone assembly, productive beta chains retained. Entries that share a CDR3 protein sequence are merged under the most common genes and DNA. The sample table holds roughly 190,000 distinct CDR3 sequences, of which approximately 16% were seen once. Clones ranked in the top ten supply about 2.4% of the sample. Material for sequencing was PBMCs or a T cell subset sorted from them (not recorded which). These receptors were collected from an adult woman who had mild COVID-19 (a few samples of this study predate the infection). The sample titles of this study are shuffled in the database, so cell type and time point are left out; the donor was told from shared clones.

This clonotype occurred many times. The J gene is TRBJ2-1, the V gene TRBV7-6, with 9 bases fitting TRBD2. Trimming removed 5 bases from V and 0 bases from J; junction bases left unmatched: 8. This CDR3 has 17 amino acids. Germline loops: CDR1 SGHVS, CDR2 FNYEAQ. CDR3 coding DNA: TGTGCCAGCAGCCCCCTTCTAGCGGGGAGCTCCTACAATGAGCAGTTCTTC. This encodes CASSPLLAGSSYNEQFF.

The chain has TRBV4-3 and TRBJ1-1; a possible D gene is TRBD1 (5 bases). The V end was cut by 4 bases, the J end by 3 bases, with 15 bases between. CDR1 is LGHNA and CDR2 is YSLEER in the germline V gene. CDR3 length: 15 residues. The CDR3 coding sequence is TGCGCCAGCAGCCTGGGGGGGAATGTTCACACTGAAGCTTTCTTT. It codes for CASSLGGNVHTEAFF.

This clonotype turned up a few times. V usage is TRBV7-8 and J usage is TRBJ2-7, with 7 bases matching TRBD2. The V gene's germline CDR1 is SGHVS and CDR2 FQNEAQ. V trimming: 0 bases; J trimming: 2 bases; junction bases outside the gene matches: 7. CDR3 size: 16 residues. The CDR3 protein is CASSLAMAGLPYEQYF. CDR3 bases: TGTGCCAGCAGCTTAGCTATGGCGGGACTACCCTACGAGCAGTACTTC. The variable domain in full, completed from reference TRBV7-8 and TRBJ2-7, reads GAGVSQSPRYKVAKRGQDVALRCDPISGHVSLFWYQQALGQGPEFLTYFQNEAQLDKSGLPSDRFFAERPEGSVSTLKIQRTQQEDSAVYLCASSLAMAGLPYEQYFGPGTRLTVT.

This clonotype was observed at least ten times. V gene TRBV20-1 combines with J gene TRBJ2-5; D tentatively fits TRBD1 or TRBD2 (5 bases each). The V gene's germline CDR1 is DFQATT and CDR2 SNEGSKA (reference sequence). V was trimmed by 1 base and J by 3 bases, leaving 9 bases between them. The CDR3 is made up of 13 amino acids. The CDR3, as DNA: TGCAGTGCTAGAGTATTGGGGGAAGAGACCCAGTACTTC. Amino acid sequence: CSARVLGEETQYF.

Only a few counts were recorded for this clonotype. The gene calls are TRBV6-2 or TRBV6-3 and TRBJ2-7; no firm D call. Trimming cost V 6 bases and J 0 bases, with 15 bases left between them. Germline V gene data show CDR1 as MNHEY and CDR2 as SVGEGT. The CDR3 runs to 15 residues. In DNA, the CDR3 is TGTGCCAGCAGCCTGATCCTCACGAACTCCTACGAGCAGTACTTC. Translated: CASSLILTNSYEQYF.

The chain is built from TRBV6-2 or TRBV6-3 and TRBJ1-2, with D possibly TRBD1 on 6 matching bases. Germline CDR1 and CDR2: MNHEY and SVGEGT. This CDR3 comprises 16 residues. The V and J ends lost 2 bases and 7 bases respectively, with 20 bases between them. This CDR3 reads CASSYAGGASRGGYTF. The CDR3, as DNA: TGTGCCAGCAGTTACGCCGGGGGCGCGAGTCGTGGTGGCTACACCTTC.

The rearrangement uses TRBV7-2 and TRBJ1-6; TRBD1 agrees at 7 bases. With V trimmed by 5 bases and J by 13 bases, 11 bases remained unmatched. In germline, CDR1 is SGHTA, CDR2 FQGNSA. The CDR3 extends over 14 amino acids. Here the CDR3 DNA reads TGTGCCAGCAGCGAGAGACAGGGAAGGGCCCCCCTCCACTTT. Translating gives CASSERQGRAPLHF.

This clonotype has a handful of counts. The chain employs TRBV5-6 and TRBJ1-1, with D hard to call. This CDR3 has 13 amino acids. Germline V gene data show CDR1 as SGHDT and CDR2 as YYEEEE. Trimming stripped 2 bases from V and 6 bases from J, with 11 bases between. DNA for the CDR3: TGTGCCAGCAGCTTACGACGGACGGCTGAAGCTTTCTTT. Amino acids: CASSLRRTAEAFF. Based on the CDR3 plus reference TRBV5-6 and TRBJ1-1, the full variable domain is DAGVTQSPTHLIKTRGQQVTLRCSPKSGHDTVSWYQQALGQGPQFIFQYYEEEERQRGNFPDRFSGHQFPNYSSELNVNALLLGDSALYLCASSLRRTAEAFFGQGTRLTVV.

CDR3 nucleotides: TGTGCCAGCCGACACCTTAAGGGGCAAGGGGAGGATACGCAGTATTTT. Its translation is CASRHLKGQGEDTQYF. This sequence joins TRBV7-9 and TRBJ2-3; the D call may be TRBD1 or TRBD2 (5 bases each). V lost 8 bases to trimming and J lost 6 bases, with 24 bases between them. In germline, CDR1 is SEHNR, CDR2 FQNEAQ (reference sequence). CDR3 length: 16 residues. The variable domain in full, with the rest retrieved from reference TRBV7-9 and TRBJ2-3, is DTGVSQNPRHKITKRGQNVTFRCDPISEHNRLYWYRQTLGQGPEFLTYFQNEAQLEKSRLLSDRFSAERPKGSFSTLEIQRTEQGDSAMYLCASRHLKGQGEDTQYFGPGTRLTVL.

This clonotype was picked up many times. The chain carries TRBV12-3 or TRBV12-4 and TRBJ1-2, with D hard to call. V lost 1 base, J lost 3 bases, and 6 bases lay in between. The CDR3 contains 13 residues. The CDR3 is CASSLVRYYGYTF. CDR3 DNA: TGTGCCAGCAGTTTAGTTCGCTACTATGGCTACACCTTC.

This clonotype was counted at least ten times. J is TRBJ2-5 and V is TRBV12-3 or TRBV12-4; TRBD1 or TRBD2 may be the D gene (6 bases each). The V gene lost 7 bases and the J gene lost 4 bases, with 19 bases spanning the gap. The length of the CDR3 is 15 residues. The CDR3 DNA sequence: TGTGCCAGCACCCTTAAAGGGGGGAGTGCAGAGACCCAGTACTTC. Translating gives CASTLKGGSAETQYF.

This clonotype is medium-sized (0.01 to 0.1%) by share. The chain uses TRBV10-3 and TRBJ2-7; TRBD1 matches 8 bases. This CDR3 has 13 amino acids. Germline CDR1 and CDR2: ENHRY and SYGVKD. Trimming cost V 8 bases and J 3 bases; bases outside gene matches: 6. The chain's CDR3 is CAIQGAADYEQYF. In DNA, the CDR3 is TGTGCCATCCAGGGGGCTGCTGACTACGAGCAGTACTTC.

The J gene is TRBJ1-6, the V gene TRBV20-1; 7 positions match TRBD1. The CDR3 consists of 18 residues. Germline V lookup: CDR1 DFQATT, CDR2 SNEGSKA (reference sequence). After removal of 1 base from V and 3 bases from J, the junction contained 12 bases not matched to a gene. In DNA form, the CDR3 reads TGCAGTGCTAGAGTTGGGGCATCCACAGGGGACTATAATTCACCCCTCCACTTT. Protein product: CSARVGASTGDYNSPLHF.

J is TRBJ2-2 and V is TRBV6-2 or TRBV6-3; D might be TRBD2 (6 bases). The V end was cut by 2 bases, the J end by 2 bases, with 9 bases between. CDR1 MNHEY and CDR2 SVGEGT come from the germline V gene. The CDR3 contains 15 residues. The CDR3 coding sequence is TGTGCCAGCAGTTACGACGGGAGAAACACCGGGGAGCTGTTTTTT. This codes for CASSYDGRNTGELFF.

This clonotype has just a few counts. The gene calls are TRBV18 and TRBJ2-1; TRBD1 matches at 8 bases. Per germline, CDR1 KGHSH and CDR2 LQKENI. After removal of 0 bases from V and 7 bases from J, the junction contained 8 bases not matched to a gene. The length of the CDR3 is 16 residues. CDR3 in DNA: TGTGCCAGCTCACCACCGTGGGGAAACAGGGGGAATGAGCAGTTCTTC. As protein: CASSPPWGNRGNEQFF.

V is TRBV7-3 and J is TRBJ2-1; TRBD1 aligns across 7 bases. The CDR3 extends over 14 amino acids. J was trimmed by 9 bases and V by 4 bases; bases with no gene match: 9. Germline V gene data show CDR1 as SGHTA and CDR2 as FQGTGA. CDR3 DNA sequence: TGTGCCAGCAGCTACAGACAGGGAAACAGTGAGCAGTTCTTC. It translates to CASSYRQGNSEQFF.

The V and J genes are TRBV7-2 and TRBJ1-5; 10 nucleotides align to TRBD1. From germline, CDR1 is SGHTA and CDR2 FQGNSA. V shed 5 bases, J shed 7 bases, and the junction held 8 bases outside the gene matches. The CDR3 contains 15 residues. CDR3 coding DNA: TGTGCCAGCAGCAAGAGAGGACAGGGGGAACAGCCCCAGCATTTT. Its protein product is CASSKRGQGEQPQHF.

This clonotype was recorded a few times. The chain recombines TRBV18 with TRBJ2-7; 8 nucleotides align to TRBD1. The CDR3 runs to 15 residues. V dropped 0 bases and J dropped 5; count of bases not matched to a gene: 6. Germline CDR1 KGHSH, CDR2 LQKENI. DNA of the CDR3: TGTGCCAGCTCACCACCCCTACAGGGGGTCGACGAGCAGTACTTC. This codes for CASSPPLQGVDEQYF.

The rearrangement links TRBV29-1 to TRBJ2-7; TRBD2 matches 13 bases. Germline V gives CDR1 SQVTM, CDR2 ANQGSEA. Trimming cost V 6 bases and J 6 bases; bases outside gene matches: 5. This CDR3 region has 13 residues. This CDR3 is CSVGLAGDSEQYF. The CDR3 nucleotides read TGCAGCGTCGGACTAGCGGGAGATAGCGAGCAGTACTTC.

This chain connects TRBV27 to TRBJ2-2; D not certain. V lost 1 base and J 4 bases, leaving 4 bases between the germline ends. Germline V gives CDR1 MNHEY, CDR2 SMNVEV (reference sequence). This CDR3 has 13 amino acids. The CDR3, as DNA: TGTGCCAGCAGTTTATGGAGCACCGGGGAGCTGTTTTTT. Translated, it gives CASSLWSTGELFF.

This clonotype came up a few times. The chain employs TRBV12-3 or TRBV12-4 and TRBJ1-5, with 8 bases fitting TRBD1. After removal of 3 bases from V and 5 bases from J, the junction contained 6 bases not matched to a gene. This CDR3 has 15 residues. DNA of the CDR3: TGTGCCAGCAGTTTTAGATCAGGGGGCGATCAGCCCCAGCATTTT. Protein: CASSFRSGGDQPQHF.

This clonotype was seen a handful of times. The genes are TRBV6-6 and TRBJ2-7, with D perhaps TRBD1 or TRBD2 (5 bases each). CDR1 and CDR2 (germline): MNHNY, SVGAGI (reference sequence). The V gene lost 8 bases and the J gene lost 6 bases, with 14 bases spanning the gap. The CDR3 is 12 residues long. The CDR3 sequence is CASRSGTPEQYF. In DNA, the CDR3 is TGTGCCAGCCGGTCCGGGACGCCCGAGCAGTACTTC.

This clonotype was observed a handful of times. The rearrangement joins TRBV29-1 to TRBJ2-3; 8 bases map to TRBD1. The V and J ends lost 6 bases and 0 bases, in that order; junction bases with no gene match: 17. CDR1 is SQVTM, CDR2 ANQGSEA, per germline. CDR3 length: 18 residues. The CDR3 region has the DNA TGCAGCGTCCGAAGAGGCGCAGCAGGGGGCCAAAGCACAGATACGCAGTATTTT. Protein product: CSVRRGAAGGQSTDTQYF.

This clonotype was seen a handful of times. The chain is built from TRBV2 and TRBJ1-4, with D perhaps matching TRBD1 (6 bases). The length of the CDR3 is 14 residues. Germline values: CDR1 SNHLY, CDR2 FYNNEI. The V gene lost 6 bases and the J gene lost 3 bases, with 11 bases spanning the gap. The CDR3: CASREDSSNEKLFF. CDR3 sequence (DNA): TGTGCCAGCAGGGAGGACAGCTCTAATGAAAAACTGTTTTTT.

This clonotype has only a few counts. The chain employs TRBV27 and TRBJ1-1; no clear D. From germline, CDR1 is MNHEY and CDR2 SMNVEV (reference sequence). This CDR3 contains 11 residues. Deletions cut 3 bases from V and 12 bases from J, with 11 bases between. CDR3 region: CASSFLGRTFF. CDR3 DNA sequence: TGTGCCAGCAGTTTTCTGGGGAGGACTTTCTTT.